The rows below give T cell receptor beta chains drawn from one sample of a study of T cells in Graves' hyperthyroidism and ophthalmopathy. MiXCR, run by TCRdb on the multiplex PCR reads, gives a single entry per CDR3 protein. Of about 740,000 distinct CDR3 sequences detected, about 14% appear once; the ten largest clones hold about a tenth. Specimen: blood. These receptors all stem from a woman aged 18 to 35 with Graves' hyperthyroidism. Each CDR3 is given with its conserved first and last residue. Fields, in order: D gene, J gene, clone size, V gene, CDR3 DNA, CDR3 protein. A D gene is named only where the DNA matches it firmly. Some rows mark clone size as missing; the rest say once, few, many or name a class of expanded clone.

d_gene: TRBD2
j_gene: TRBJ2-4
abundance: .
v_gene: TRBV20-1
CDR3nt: TGCAGTGCTAGAAATTCCGGGACTAGCGGGAGTACGGTCAAAAACATTCAGTACTTC
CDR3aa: CSARNSGTSGSTVKNIQYF

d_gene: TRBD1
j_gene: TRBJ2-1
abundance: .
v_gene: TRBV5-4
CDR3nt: TGTGCCAGCAGCCTGACAGGGGTGGATGAGCAGTTCTTC
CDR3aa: CASSLTGVDEQFF

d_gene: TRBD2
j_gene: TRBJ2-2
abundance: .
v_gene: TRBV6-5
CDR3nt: TGTGCCAGCAGTTACGGCCACGGACTAGCGGGAGGGGTCGACACCGGGGAGCTGTTTTTT
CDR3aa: CASSYGHGLAGGVDTGELFF

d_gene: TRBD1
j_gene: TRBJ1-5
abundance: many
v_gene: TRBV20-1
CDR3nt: TGCAGTGCCGCAGGGGGCGCATCCCAGCCCCAGCATTTT
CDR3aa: CSAAGGASQPQHF

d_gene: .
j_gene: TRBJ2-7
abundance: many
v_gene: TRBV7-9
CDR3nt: TGTGCCAGCAGCTTACCCTCTTCGACGTTTCACGAGCAGTACTTC
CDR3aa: CASSLPSSTFHEQYF

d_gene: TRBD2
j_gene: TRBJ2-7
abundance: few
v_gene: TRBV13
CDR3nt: TGTGCCAGCAGCTTACGCGGGAGTGTGGGCGAGCAGTACTTC
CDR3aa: CASSLRGSVGEQYF

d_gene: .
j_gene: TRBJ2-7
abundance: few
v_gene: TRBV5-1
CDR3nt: TGCGCCAGCAGCTCGGACCATTACGAGCAGTACTTC
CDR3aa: CASSSDHYEQYF

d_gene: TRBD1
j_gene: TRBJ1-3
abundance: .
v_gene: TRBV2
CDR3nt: TGTGCCAGCGTCCTACGACTTTCCGGGACAGGGGGCGGAAACACCATATATTTT
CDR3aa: CASVLRLSGTGGGNTIYF

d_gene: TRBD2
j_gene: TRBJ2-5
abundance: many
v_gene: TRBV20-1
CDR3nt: TGCAGTGCTAGAGATGCGGGGAGGGGAGAGACCCAGTACTTC
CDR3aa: CSARDAGRGETQYF

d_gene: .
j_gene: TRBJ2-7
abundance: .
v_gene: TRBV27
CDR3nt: TGTGCCAGCAGTTTATCGAGGGGGGGGACAGATAGTTACGAGCAGTACTTC
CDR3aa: CASSLSRGGTDSYEQYF

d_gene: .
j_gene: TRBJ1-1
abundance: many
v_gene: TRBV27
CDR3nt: TGTGCCAGCAGGAGACTAGGCACTGAAGCTTTCTTT
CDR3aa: CASRRLGTEAFF

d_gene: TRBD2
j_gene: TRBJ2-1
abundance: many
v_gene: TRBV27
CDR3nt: TGTGCCAGCATCCCGATACCCCATAGCGGGTCCTACAATGAGCAGTTCTTC
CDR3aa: CASIPIPHSGSYNEQFF

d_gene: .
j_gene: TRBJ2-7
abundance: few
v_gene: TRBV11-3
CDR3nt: TGTGCCAGCAGCCACGCAGGGGCCTCCTACGAGCAGTACTTC
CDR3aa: CASSHAGASYEQYF

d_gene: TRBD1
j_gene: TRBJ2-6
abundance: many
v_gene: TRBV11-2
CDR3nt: TGTGCCAGCAGCTTCCCCCGACAGGGCCCTGGGGCCAACGTCCTGACTTTC
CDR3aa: CASSFPRQGPGANVLTF

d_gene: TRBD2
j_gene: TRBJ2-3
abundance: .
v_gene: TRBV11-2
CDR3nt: TGTGCCAGCAGCTCGCACCCAGCCTCTAGCGGGAGGCGCGGGGATACGCAGTATTTT
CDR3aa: CASSSHPASSGRRGDTQYF

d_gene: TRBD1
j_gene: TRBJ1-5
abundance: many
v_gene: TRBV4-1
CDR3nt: TGCGCCAGCAGCCAAACCCCTGGCAGGGGGCTTTTGCAGCCCCAGCATTTT
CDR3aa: CASSQTPGRGLLQPQHF

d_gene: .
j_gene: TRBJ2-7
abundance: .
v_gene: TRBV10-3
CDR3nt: TGTGCCATCAGTGAGTCTGCCGGCCAGGGAAGATACGAGCAGTACTTC
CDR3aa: CAISESAGQGRYEQYF

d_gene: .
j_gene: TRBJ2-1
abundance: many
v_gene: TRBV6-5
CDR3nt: TGTGCCAGCAGTTACCCACCCGTCGAACGTTACAATGAGCAGTTCTTC
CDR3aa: CASSYPPVERYNEQFF

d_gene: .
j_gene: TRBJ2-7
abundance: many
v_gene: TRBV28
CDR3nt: TGTGCCAGCAGGGAATGGAGCGGTTCCTCCTACGAGCAGTACTTC
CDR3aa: CASREWSGSSYEQYF

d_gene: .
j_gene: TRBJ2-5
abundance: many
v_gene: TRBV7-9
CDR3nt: TGTGCCAGCAGCTTAGAAATTGACTACAGGGATCGGGGTCGAGAGACCCAGTACTTC
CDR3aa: CASSLEIDYRDRGRETQYF

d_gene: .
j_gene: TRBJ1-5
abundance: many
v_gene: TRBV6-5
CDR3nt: TGTGCCAGCAGTTACGCACCAGCGCAGCCCCAGCATTTT
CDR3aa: CASSYAPAQPQHF

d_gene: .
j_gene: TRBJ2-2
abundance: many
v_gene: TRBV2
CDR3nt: TGTGCCAGGGGACCGAACACCGGGGAGCTGTTTTTT
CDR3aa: CARGPNTGELFF

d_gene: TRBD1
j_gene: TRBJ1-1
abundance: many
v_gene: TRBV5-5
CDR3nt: TGTGCCAGCAGCTCAACAGGACAGGTGAACACTGAAGCTTTCTTT
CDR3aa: CASSSTGQVNTEAFF

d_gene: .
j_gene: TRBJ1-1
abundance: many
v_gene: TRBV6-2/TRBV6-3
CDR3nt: TGTGCCAGCAGTTACGGGGGCGTGACCCAAGCTTTCTTT
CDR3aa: CASSYGGVTQAFF

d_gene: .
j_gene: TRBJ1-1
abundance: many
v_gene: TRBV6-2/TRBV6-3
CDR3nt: TGTGCCAGCAGTTATCCGGCTGAAGCTTTCTTT
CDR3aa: CASSYPAEAFF

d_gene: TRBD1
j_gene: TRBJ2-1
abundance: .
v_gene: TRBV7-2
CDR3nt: TGTGCCAGCAGCTCGAACGGGCTCCGGGACAGGGCCCTCGATGAGCAGTTCTTC
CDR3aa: CASSSNGLRDRALDEQFF

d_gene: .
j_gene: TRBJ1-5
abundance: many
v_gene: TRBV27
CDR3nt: TGTGCCAGCAGCCCCTCCGGTCAGCCCCAGCATTTT
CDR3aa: CASSPSGQPQHF

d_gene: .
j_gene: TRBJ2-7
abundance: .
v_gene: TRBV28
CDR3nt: TGTGCCAGCAGTTTAGGGCTAGCGAACACCTACGAGCAGTACTTC
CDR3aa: CASSLGLANTYEQYF

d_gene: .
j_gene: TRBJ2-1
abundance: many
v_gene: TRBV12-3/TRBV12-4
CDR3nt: TGTGCCAGCAGTTTTGGCTTGGGGAGTTGGGATGAGCAGTTCTTC
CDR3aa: CASSFGLGSWDEQFF

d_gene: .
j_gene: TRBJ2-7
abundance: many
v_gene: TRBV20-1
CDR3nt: TGCAGTGCTAGCGACGGAAGGAGCTCCTACGAGCAGTACTTC
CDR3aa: CSASDGRSSYEQYF

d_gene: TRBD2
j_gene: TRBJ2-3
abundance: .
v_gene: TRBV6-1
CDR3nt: TGTGCCGGCCTCCGGAGCGGGAGCTCCACAGATACGCAGTATTTT
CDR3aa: CAGLRSGSSTDTQYF

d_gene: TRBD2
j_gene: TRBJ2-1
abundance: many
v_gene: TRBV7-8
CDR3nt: TGTGCCAGCAGCTTAGATGCTCCGGGACTAGCATATGGCAATGAGCAGTTCTTC
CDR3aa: CASSLDAPGLAYGNEQFF

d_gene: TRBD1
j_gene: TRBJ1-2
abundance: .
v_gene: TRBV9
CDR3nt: TGTGCCAGCGGGACAGAGGAGAACTATGGCTACACCTTC
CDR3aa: CASGTEENYGYTF

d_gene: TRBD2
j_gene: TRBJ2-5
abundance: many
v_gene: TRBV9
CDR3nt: TGTGCCAGCAGCGGGGGGGGGACGCAAGAGACCCAGTACTTC
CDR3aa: CASSGGGTQETQYF

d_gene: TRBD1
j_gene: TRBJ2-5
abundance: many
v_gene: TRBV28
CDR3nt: TGTGCCAGCAGTCCGGGACAGGGAAGGAGAGAGACCCAGTACTTC
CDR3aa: CASSPGQGRRETQYF

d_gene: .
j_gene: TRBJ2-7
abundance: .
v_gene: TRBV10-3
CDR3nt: TGTGCCATCAGTGAGTCGGGGGGGGCTAGCGGTAGCTCCTACGAGCAGTACTTC
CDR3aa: CAISESGGASGSSYEQYF

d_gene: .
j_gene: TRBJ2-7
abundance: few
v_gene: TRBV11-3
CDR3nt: TGTGCCAGTGGCGGGTTCTCGGCCTACGAGCAGTACTTC
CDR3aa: CASGGFSAYEQYF

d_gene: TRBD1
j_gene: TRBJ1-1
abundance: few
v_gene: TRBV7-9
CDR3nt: TGTGCCAGCAGCCCGAGTCCCGGGACAGGGGGGCTGAACACTGAAGCTTTCTTT
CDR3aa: CASSPSPGTGGLNTEAFF

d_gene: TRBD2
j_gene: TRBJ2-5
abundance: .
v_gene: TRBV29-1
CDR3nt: TGCAGCGTTGAAGCAGCGGGAGGGTCCGGGGAGACCCAGTACTTC
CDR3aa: CSVEAAGGSGETQYF

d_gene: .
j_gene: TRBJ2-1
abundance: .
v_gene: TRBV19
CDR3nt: TGTGCCAGTAGTACTTTAGGCCCTCCTAGGGGTGAGCAGTTCTTC
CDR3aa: CASSTLGPPRGEQFF

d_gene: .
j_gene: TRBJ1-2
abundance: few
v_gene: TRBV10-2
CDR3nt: TGCGCCAGCAGGCAACCGGGGGGCTACACCTTC
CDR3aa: CASRQPGGYTF